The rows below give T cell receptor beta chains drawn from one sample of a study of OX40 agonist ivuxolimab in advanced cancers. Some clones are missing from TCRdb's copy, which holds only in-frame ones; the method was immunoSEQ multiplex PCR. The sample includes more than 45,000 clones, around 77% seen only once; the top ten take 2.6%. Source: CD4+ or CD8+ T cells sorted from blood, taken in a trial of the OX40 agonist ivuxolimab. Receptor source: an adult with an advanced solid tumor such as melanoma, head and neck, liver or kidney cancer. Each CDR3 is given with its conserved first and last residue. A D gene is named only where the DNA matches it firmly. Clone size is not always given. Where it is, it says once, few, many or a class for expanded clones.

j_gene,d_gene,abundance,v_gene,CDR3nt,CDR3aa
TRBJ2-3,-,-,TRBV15,TGTGCCACCAGCAGAGATGTCGTAGATACGCAGTATTTT,CATSRDVVDTQYF
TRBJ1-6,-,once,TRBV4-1,TGCGCCAGCAGCCATCTGAATCTGGGACTGTCCCTCGGCTCCTATAATTCACCCCTCCACTTT,CASSHLNLGLSLGSYNSPLHF
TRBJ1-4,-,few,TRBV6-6,TGTGCCAGCAGATCGGAGCAGCCTAATGAAAAACTGTTTTTT,CASRSEQPNEKLFF
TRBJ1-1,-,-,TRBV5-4,TGTGCCAGCAGCTTGGGAGGGGGCACTGAAGCTTTCTTT,CASSLGGGTEAFF
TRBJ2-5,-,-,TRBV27,TGTGCCAGCAGTCCCCCCCCCGGGCAAGAGACCCAGTACTTC,CASSPPPGQETQYF
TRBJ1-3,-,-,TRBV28,TGTGCCAGCAGTCCCTGGGGCAGGGATGGAAACACCATATATTTT,CASSPWGRDGNTIYF
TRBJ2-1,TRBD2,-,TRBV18,TGTGCCAGCTCACCCTTTTCGGTAGCGGGAGCGGACAATGAGCAGTTCTTC,CASSPFSVAGADNEQFF
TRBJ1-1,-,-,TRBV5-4,TGTGCCAGCAGCGCAGCAGAGAACACTGAAGCTTTCTTT,CASSAAENTEAFF
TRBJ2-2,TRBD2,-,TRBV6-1,TGTGCCACCCAGCGGGAGAGCACCGGGGAGCTGTTTTTT,CATQRESTGELFF
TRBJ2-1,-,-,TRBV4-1,TGCGCCAGCAGCCGGCTCTGGGCGGGAACGCTGTTCTTC,CASSRLWAGTLFF
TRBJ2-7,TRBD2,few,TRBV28,TGTGCCAGCAGTTTAGTGTCTGATCTAGCGGGAGGGCCTCGCTCCTACGAGCAGTACTTC,CASSLVSDLAGGPRSYEQYF
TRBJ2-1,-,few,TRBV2,TGTGCCAGCAAAGGGGGGTTAAGCTCCTACAATGAGCAGTTCTTC,CASKGGLSSYNEQFF
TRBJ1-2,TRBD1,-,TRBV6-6,TGTGCCAGCAGCGACGGACAGGGCTATGGCTACACCTTC,CASSDGQGYGYTF